This T cell receptor beta chain stems from a study of early T cells in non-severe SARS-CoV-2 infection. Germline-derived CDR1 and CDR2 are DFQATT and SNEGSKA (reference sequence). CDR3 length equals 12 residues. The V gene lost 6 bases and the J gene lost 2 bases, with 11 bases spanning the gap. TCRdb reanalysed the 5' RACE reads using MiXCR and keeps one entry per CDR3 protein. Of more than 65,000 distinct CDR3 sequences listed, around 13% were seen once; the top ten hold over 1%. The clonotype was recovered from an adult who was a healthcare worker with PCR-confirmed SARS-CoV-2 infection or an uninfected control (not recorded which). The sample taken for sequencing was whole blood. The chain has TRBV20-1 and TRBJ2-7, with unresolved D. CDR3 region: CSAKLATYEQYF. The CDR3, as DNA: TGCAGTGCGAAGTTAGCTACCTACGAGCAGTACTTC.